This is a list of T cell receptor beta chains from one sample in a study of MAIT cells during Salmonella Paratyphi A infection. Each CDR3 protein gets one entry after TCRdb re-called the 5' RACE reads with MiXCR. The sample has around 700 distinct CDR3 sequences, approximately 17% seen once; the top ten hold approximately 34%. This sample comprised MAIT cells from blood, obtained at the middle sampling point of the challenge study. The receptors shown here come from a person aged 18 to 75 who was deliberately infected with Salmonella Paratyphi A in a paratyphoid fever challenge study. CDR3s include the opening cysteine and the closing phenylalanine or tryptophan. A D gene is named only where the DNA matches it firmly. Size is omitted from some rows. Given values are once, few, many or a class for expanded clones.

CDR3 protein,CDR3 DNA,D gene,J gene,V gene,clone size
CSARSGTTEETQYF,TGCAGTGCTAGATCCGGGACAACCGAAGAGACCCAGTACTTC,NA,TRBJ2-5,TRBV20-1,large
CSARGVDAQETQYF,TGCAGTGCTAGGGGGGTCGATGCGCAAGAGACCCAGTACTTC,NA,TRBJ2-5,TRBV20-1,large
CASSMKADVGNTEAFF,TGCGCCAGCAGCATGAAGGCGGATGTAGGGAACACTGAAGCTTTCTTT,NA,TRBJ1-1,TRBV4-1,NA
CASKGTQNTEAFF,TGTGCCAGCAAAGGCACTCAGAACACTGAAGCTTTCTTT,NA,TRBJ1-1,TRBV21-1,few
CASSFWGGDVETQYF,TGTGCCAGCAGCTTTTGGGGGGGGGATGTAGAGACCCAGTACTTC,TRBD2,TRBJ2-5,TRBV11-2,NA
CATSESRETGELFF,TGTGCCACCAGTGAGTCCCGGGAAACCGGGGAGCTGTTTTTT,NA,TRBJ2-2,TRBV24-1,medium-sized
CATSPRGTSGANVLTF,TGTGCCACCAGCCCCAGGGGGACCTCTGGGGCCAACGTCCTGACTTTC,TRBD1,TRBJ2-6,TRBV15,large
CASQTRDFQETQYF,TGTGCCAGCCAGACTAGGGACTTCCAAGAGACCCAGTACTTC,NA,TRBJ2-5,TRBV3-1,NA
CSVMGIIHEQYF,TGCAGTGTTATGGGAATTATCCACGAGCAGTACTTC,NA,TRBJ2-7,TRBV20-1,many
CSARDPRGDNQPQHF,TGCAGTGCTAGAGACCCTCGAGGGGATAATCAGCCCCAGCATTTT,NA,TRBJ1-5,TRBV20-1,medium-sized
CASSQGESGYNEQFF,TGTGCCAGCAGCCAGGGTGAGAGCGGCTACAATGAGCAGTTCTTC,NA,TRBJ2-1,TRBV3-1,many
CASSSGLEGNEQFF,TGTGCCAGCAGTTCGGGCCTTGAGGGCAATGAGCAGTTCTTC,NA,TRBJ2-1,TRBV6-5,medium-sized
CSARGQGDTEAFF,TGCAGTGCTAGGGGACAGGGGGACACTGAAGCTTTCTTT,TRBD1,TRBJ1-1,TRBV20-1,medium-sized
CSAFGGPTSYEQYF,TGCAGTGCCTTCGGGGGGCCGACCTCCTACGAGCAGTACTTC,NA,TRBJ2-7,TRBV20-1,medium-sized
CASSEQAGEQETQYF,TGTGCCAGCAGTGAACAAGCGGGAGAACAAGAGACCCAGTACTTC,TRBD2,TRBJ2-5,TRBV6-4,medium-sized
CASSLGYRLAGGPIYEQYF,TGCGCCAGCAGCTTGGGCTATCGGCTAGCGGGGGGGCCTATCTACGAGCAGTACTTC,TRBD2,TRBJ2-7,TRBV5-1,few
CASSVGGDPDTQYF,TGTGCCAGCAGTGTAGGGGGCGACCCAGATACGCAGTATTTT,TRBD1,TRBJ2-3,TRBV6-4,medium-sized
CSARGAGFEYEQFF,TGCAGTGCTAGAGGGGCGGGATTTGAGTATGAGCAGTTCTTC,NA,TRBJ2-1,TRBV20-1,medium-sized
CSARSAGLGDTEAFF,TGCAGTGCTAGATCCGCGGGACTAGGGGACACTGAAGCTTTCTTT,NA,TRBJ1-1,TRBV20-1,few
CSARDPERGDSYEQYF,TGCAGTGCTAGAGATCCGGAGCGGGGGGACTCCTACGAGCAGTACTTC,TRBD2,TRBJ2-7,TRBV20-1,NA
CASSRQDPQETQYF,TGTGCCAGCAGTAGACAGGACCCCCAAGAGACCCAGTACTTC,NA,TRBJ2-5,TRBV6-2/TRBV6-3,NA
CSARAEGNRQETQYF,TGCAGTGCTAGAGCCGAGGGGAACAGACAAGAGACCCAGTACTTC,NA,TRBJ2-5,TRBV20-1,medium-sized
CASSVARRTSLGTGELFF,TGTGCCAGCAGCGTAGCCCGGAGGACTAGCTTGGGCACCGGGGAGCTGTTTTTT,TRBD2,TRBJ2-2,TRBV9,NA
CAWSADRGTYEQYF,TGTGCCTGGAGTGCGGACAGGGGAACCTACGAGCAGTACTTC,TRBD1,TRBJ2-7,TRBV30,NA
CASSDSEGGYNEQFF,TGTGCCAGCAGTGACTCCGAGGGGGGGTACAATGAGCAGTTCTTC,NA,TRBJ2-1,TRBV6-4,NA
CSAPLGLGEQYF,TGCAGTGCCCCGTTGGGATTGGGCGAGCAGTACTTC,NA,TRBJ2-7,TRBV20-1,medium-sized
CSVIGTSESYEQYF,TGCAGTGTTATAGGGACTAGCGAATCCTACGAGCAGTACTTC,TRBD2,TRBJ2-7,TRBV20-1,NA
CASSQDRGDYNEQFF,TGTGCCAGCAGCCAAGATCGGGGTGACTACAATGAGCAGTTCTTC,NA,TRBJ2-1,TRBV4-2,few
CASTHREATEAFF,TGTGCCAGCACCCACAGGGAAGCCACTGAAGCTTTCTTT,NA,TRBJ1-1,TRBV6-5,few
CSARDRADYEQYF,TGCAGTGCTAGAGACCGCGCGGACTACGAGCAGTACTTC,NA,TRBJ2-7,TRBV20-1,medium-sized
CSARDEGLEAGELFF,TGCAGTGCTAGAGACGAAGGACTAGAGGCCGGGGAGCTGTTTTTT,TRBD2,TRBJ2-2,TRBV20-1,NA
CASSISAGHTDTQYF,TGTGCCAGCAGCATTTCGGCCGGACACACAGATACGCAGTATTTT,NA,TRBJ2-3,TRBV6-2/TRBV6-3,many
CASSFYICNTLGASNTEAFF,NA,NA,TRBJ1-1,TRBV11-3,NA
CASSSGGGTDTQYF,TGTGCCAGCAGCTCCGGGGGGGGCACAGATACGCAGTATTTT,TRBD2,TRBJ2-3,TRBV7-6,medium-sized
CSVEGGQGAYEQYF,TGCAGCGTTGAGGGAGGACAGGGGGCGTACGAGCAGTACTTC,TRBD1,TRBJ2-7,TRBV29-1,few
CASSARAATDTQYF,TGTGCCAGCAGTGCACGGGCCGCTACAGATACGCAGTATTTT,NA,TRBJ2-3,TRBV6-4,NA
CATSRERGGTDTQYF,TGTGCCACCAGCAGAGAGCGGGGGGGCACAGATACGCAGTATTTT,TRBD2,TRBJ2-3,TRBV15,medium-sized
CASSQDLGELVTYEQYF,TGTGCCAGCAGCCAAGATCTTGGAGAACTAGTCACCTACGAGCAGTACTTC,NA,TRBJ2-7,TRBV3-1,NA
CASSAGENNEQFF,TGTGCCAGCTCAGCGGGGGAAAACAATGAGCAGTTCTTC,TRBD2,TRBJ2-1,TRBV6-4,medium-sized
CASSQRQGALAKNIQYF,TGCGCCAGCAGTCAAAGACAGGGGGCCCTAGCCAAAAACATTCAGTACTTC,TRBD1,TRBJ2-4,TRBV23-1,medium-sized
CSARADREFYEQYF,TGCAGTGCTAGAGCCGACAGGGAATTCTACGAGCAGTACTTC,TRBD1,TRBJ2-7,TRBV20-1,hyperexpanded
CASSSDSNSNQPQHF,TGTGCCAGCAGTTCAGACAGTAATAGCAATCAGCCCCAGCATTTT,NA,TRBJ1-5,TRBV6-5,large
CASSAGQLGNTIYF,TGTGCCAGCAGCGCGGGACAACTTGGAAACACCATATATTTT,NA,TRBJ1-3,TRBV5-5,few
CSAREGGEVDTQYF,TGCAGTGCTAGAGAGGGAGGGGAGGTAGATACGCAGTATTTT,TRBD2,TRBJ2-3,TRBV20-1,medium-sized
CSASTGTGESQPQHF,TGCAGTGCTAGTACGGGGACAGGGGAAAGTCAGCCCCAGCATTTT,TRBD1,TRBJ1-5,TRBV20-1,medium-sized
CSASGQGDTEAFF,TGCAGTGCTTCCGGACAGGGGGACACTGAAGCTTTCTTT,TRBD1,TRBJ1-1,TRBV20-1,medium-sized
CSAREPGGRETQYF,TGCAGTGCTAGAGAGCCCGGGGGGCGAGAGACCCAGTACTTC,NA,TRBJ2-5,TRBV20-1,medium-sized
CASSDGQADEQYF,TGTGCCAGCAGTGATGGGCAGGCCGACGAGCAGTACTTC,NA,TRBJ2-7,TRBV6-1,NA
CSAAGTGSAHGETQYF,TGCAGTGCTGCCGGGACAGGGTCTGCCCACGGAGAGACCCAGTACTTC,TRBD1,TRBJ2-5,TRBV20-1,large
CASSLGGATYNEQFF,TGTGCCAGCAGCTTAGGGGGGGCGACCTACAATGAGCAGTTCTTC,NA,TRBJ2-1,TRBV7-2,few
CSAREAGDYYEQYF,TGCAGTGCTAGAGAAGCGGGAGATTACTACGAGCAGTACTTC,TRBD2,TRBJ2-7,TRBV20-1,many
CASSFYICSATSGGDSYEQYF,NA,NA,TRBJ2-7,TRBV6-1,few
CAWSSGGADTGELFF,TGTGCCTGGAGTAGCGGGGGGGCCGACACCGGGGAGCTGTTTTTT,TRBD2,TRBJ2-2,TRBV30,NA
CSAKDGSKDTGELFF,TGCAGTGCTAAGGACGGGTCTAAGGACACCGGGGAGCTGTTTTTT,NA,TRBJ2-2,TRBV20-1,NA
CSARGVGLAGGISHEQYF,TGCAGTGCTAGAGGTGTGGGACTAGCGGGAGGTATTAGTCACGAGCAGTACTTC,TRBD2,TRBJ2-7,TRBV20-1,medium-sized
CASSFYICSAKRFTGTPQETQYF,NA,NA,TRBJ2-5,TRBV11-2,NA
CNTLGASNTEAFF,TGCAATACTCTGGGAGCGTCAAACACTGAAGCTTTCTTT,NA,TRBJ1-1,TRBV20-1,medium-sized
CSASQGDSNEQFF,TGCAGTGCCAGCCAAGGGGACTCCAATGAGCAGTTCTTC,NA,TRBJ2-1,TRBV20-1,many
CASSPITGDYNEQFF,TGTGCCAGCAGCCCAATTACAGGGGACTACAATGAGCAGTTCTTC,TRBD1,TRBJ2-1,TRBV7-2,large